Below are 26 T cell receptor beta chains sequenced from a single sample in a study of T-cell reconstitution after alpha-beta-depleted transplantation in children. Preparing the TCRbeta library involved the use of unique molecular identifiers. In TCRdb, the PCR reads were re-called with MiXCR into one record per CDR3 protein. The repertoire consists of a few hundred thousand distinct CDR3 sequences, with 8.5% to 10% occurring once and the leading ten covering 5% to 7%. This specimen was PBMCs from the stem cell graft donor, taken from the stem cell graft. The receptors here all came from a human donor who donated a stem cell graft to a child with acute lymphoblastic leukemia.

In its sample, this clonotype was seen many times. The chain links TRBV10-3 to TRBJ2-2; TRBD1 agrees at 9 bases. The CDR3 consists of 15 residues. Germline trimming cut 6 bases from V and 7 bases from J; bases unmatched to any gene: 9. CDR1 and CDR2 (germline): ENHRY, SYGVKD. The CDR3 region has the DNA TGTGCCATCAGACCGGGACAGGGAGTGAGCGGGGAGCTGTTTTTT. Protein sequence: CAIRPGQGVSGELFF.

About this clonotype itself: This may stem from a read error, because a much larger clone lies one nucleotide away. The rearrangement uses TRBV5-5 and TRBJ2-3; D may correspond to TRBD1 or TRBD2 (5 bases each). The germline V and J ends were trimmed by 4 bases and 5 bases, with 11 bases remaining between them. The CDR3 loop spans 13 amino acids. Germline V lookup: CDR1 SGHKS, CDR2 YYEKEE (reference sequence). The CDR3: CASSPVGVDTQYF. For the CDR3, the DNA is TGTGCCAGCAGCCCCGTGGGGGTAGATACGCAGTATTTT.

The DNA for the CDR3 is TGCGCCAGCAGCCCTAATTCAGATACGCAGTATTTT. Translating gives CASSPNSDTQYF. V usage is TRBV5-1 and J usage is TRBJ2-3; D uncertain. Germline V gives CDR1 SGHRS, CDR2 YFSETQ. V lost 4 bases and J 4 bases, leaving 7 bases between the germline ends. The CDR3 totals 12 residues. The entire variable domain, with the rest obtained from reference TRBV5-1 and TRBJ2-3, is as follows: KAGVTQTPRYLIKTRGQQVTLSCSPISGHRSVSWYQQTPGQGLQFLFEYFSETQRNKGNFPGRFSGRQFSNSRSEMNVSTLELGDSALYLCASSPNSDTQYFGPGTRLTVL.

The chain uses TRBV5-1 and TRBJ2-1; 13 nucleotides agree with TRBD2. Germline V CDR1 and CDR2: SGHRS, YFSETQ. Germline trimming cut 4 bases from V and 6 bases from J; bases unmatched to any gene: 13. CDR3 size: 18 residues. CDR3 sequence: CASSLWTSGGKPTNEQFF. CDR3 DNA: TGCGCCAGCAGCCTCTGGACTAGCGGGGGAAAGCCAACCAATGAGCAGTTCTTC.

The V call is TRBV12-3 or TRBV12-4, the J call TRBJ2-1; 9 nucleotides line up with TRBD2. The CDR3 has 16 amino acids. V was pared by 5 bases and J by 6 bases, with 11 bases of the junction left unmatched. For the CDR3, the DNA is TGTGCCAGCAGTCGACTCGGGACTAGCATCCGCAATGAGCAGTTCTTC. Its protein is CASSRLGTSIRNEQFF.

The gene calls are TRBV27 and TRBJ2-6, with a tentative D call TRBD1 (5 bases). The germline CDR1 and CDR2 sequences are MNHEY and SMNVEV (reference sequence). CDR3 length: 16 residues. The V end lost 2 bases, the J end lost 4 bases, and 12 bases lay between the germline ends. The CDR3 sequence is CASSLAGSFGANVLTF. Written as DNA, the CDR3 is TGTGCCAGCAGTTTAGCAGGGTCGTTCGGGGCCAACGTCCTGACTTTC.

The table lists this clonotype with many counts. The chain carries TRBV5-1 and TRBJ2-2; D not resolved. This CDR3 region has 15 residues. Germline lookup yields CDR1 SGHRS and CDR2 YFSETQ. Trimming removed 7 bases at V and 3 bases at J, with 16 bases between. As DNA, the CDR3 is TGCGCCAGCGAGTCGACCGGGTCGGACACCGGGGAGCTGTTTTTT. Protein: CASESTGSDTGELFF. The variable domain in full, with the rest retrieved from reference TRBV5-1 and TRBJ2-2, is KAGVTQTPRYLIKTRGQQVTLSCSPISGHRSVSWYQQTPGQGLQFLFEYFSETQRNKGNFPGRFSGRQFSNSRSEMNVSTLELGDSALYLCASESTGSDTGELFFGEGSRLTVL.

Only a few counts were recorded for this clonotype. This chain connects TRBV5-4 to TRBJ1-3; D is ambiguous. This CDR3 has 16 residues. Germline V gene data show CDR1 as SGHNT and CDR2 as YYREEE (reference sequence). Trimming cost V 1 base and J 4 bases, with 15 bases left between them. CDR3 sequence: CASSLRREKDGNTIYF. In DNA form, the CDR3 reads TGTGCCAGCAGCTTGCGGCGGGAGAAAGACGGAAACACCATATATTTT.

The V and J genes are TRBV11-2 and TRBJ2-3; TRBD1 agrees at 10 bases. The CDR3 consists of 16 residues. The germline V gene encodes CDR1 SGHAT and CDR2 FQNNGV. V shed 3 bases, J shed 4 bases, and the junction held 7 bases outside the gene matches. As DNA, the CDR3 is TGTGCCAGCAGCTTCGGTCCGACAGGGGGCGCAGATACGCAGTATTTT. Protein product: CASSFGPTGGADTQYF.

The table lists this clonotype with many counts. This sequence joins TRBV5-1 and TRBJ2-3; 8 nucleotides line up with TRBD2. Germline-derived CDR1 and CDR2 are SGHRS and YFSETQ. The V gene end was trimmed by 4 bases and the J gene end by 6 bases; junction bases not matched to a gene: 7. CDR3 length: 14 amino acids. CDR3 sequence reads: CASSTGLAGDTQYF. The CDR3 coding sequence is TGCGCCAGCAGCACCGGACTAGCCGGGGATACGCAGTATTTT.

This clonotype has at least ten counts. The gene calls are TRBV27 and TRBJ2-1; D is ambiguous. Per the germline V gene, CDR1 is MNHEY and CDR2 is SMNVEV (reference sequence). Deletions cut 2 bases from V and 7 bases from J, with 12 bases between. This CDR3 region has 14 residues. CDR3 DNA sequence: TGTGCCAGCAGTTTAGCTCCAGGTAGGAATGAGCAGTTCTTC. Translated: CASSLAPGRNEQFF.

The CDR3 spells CASSLAPGLAGAPTYNEQFF. The CDR3 DNA sequence: TGCGCCAGCAGCTTGGCCCCGGGACTAGCGGGGGCCCCTACCTACAATGAGCAGTTCTTC. This sequence joins TRBV5-1 and TRBJ2-1; 14 nucleotides agree with TRBD2. V dropped 0 bases and J dropped 2; count of bases not matched to a gene: 10. CDR1 is SGHRS, CDR2 YFSETQ, per germline. This CDR3 has 20 amino acids.

This clonotype came up many times. V and J are TRBV7-9 and TRBJ1-2; 8 bases are shared with TRBD1. The CDR3 contains 14 residues. V lost 3 bases, J lost 3 bases, and 3 bases stayed unmatched. Germline assignment: CDR1 SEHNR and CDR2 FQNEAQ (reference sequence). CDR3 region: CASSFQGAHYGYTF. The CDR3 DNA is TGTGCCAGCAGCTTTCAGGGGGCTCACTATGGCTACACCTTC.

This clonotype was counted a few times. The V gene is TRBV6-2 or TRBV6-3, the J gene TRBJ1-2, with D perhaps matching TRBD1 (6 bases). V shed 6 bases and J shed 4 bases, with 18 bases lying between them. CDR1 is MNHEY, CDR2 SVGEGT, per germline. CDR3 length: 15 residues. As DNA, the CDR3 is TGTGCCAGCAGCAACCTAGACGGGACACTCTATGGCTACACCTTC. It translates to CASSNLDGTLYGYTF.

This clonotype was counted only a few times. The CDR3 spells CSARPDRDNEQFF. CDR3 nucleotides: TGCAGTGCTAGGCCGGACAGGGACAATGAGCAGTTCTTC. The chain carries TRBV20-1 and TRBJ2-1; 8 nucleotides agree with TRBD1. J was trimmed by 5 bases and V by 3 bases; bases with no gene match: 3. The CDR3 has 13 residues. The germline V gene encodes CDR1 DFQATT and CDR2 SNEGSKA (reference sequence).

In this sample, this clonotype turned up a few times. The chain joins TRBV20-1 to TRBJ1-5; 9 nucleotides align to TRBD1. CDR1 and CDR2 (germline): DFQATT, SNEGSKA (reference sequence). The CDR3 is 14 amino acids. Unmatched junction bases numbered 6, after V lost 6 bases and J lost 3 bases. CDR3 bases: TGCAGTGCATGGACAGGGGAGGACAATCAGCCCCAGCATTTT. It is translated as CSAWTGEDNQPQHF.

The CDR3 protein is CASSRTSGGEKTQYF. CDR3 nucleotide sequence: TGTGCCAGCAGCCGGACTAGCGGGGGGGAAAAGACCCAGTACTTC. This sequence joins TRBV3-1 and TRBJ2-5; TRBD2 aligns across 15 bases. This CDR3 has 15 residues. CDR1 LGHDT and CDR2 YNNKEL come from the germline V gene (reference sequence). V shed 4 bases, J shed 6 bases, and the junction held 3 bases outside the gene matches.

This clonotype was detected a few times. The rearrangement joins TRBV4-1 to TRBJ2-3, with TRBD2 matching over 8 bases. Germline-derived CDR1 and CDR2 are MGHRA and YSYEKL. The CDR3 has 14 residues. V was clipped by 4 bases and J by 6 bases; unmatched bases: 6. CDR3 nucleotides: TGCGCCAGCAGCCGGGGTAGCGGGGTTGATACGCAGTATTTT. Translating it yields CASSRGSGVDTQYF.

This clonotype was counted a few times. The chain joins TRBV12-3 or TRBV12-4 to TRBJ2-5; 9 bases match TRBD1. The V segment lost 6 bases and the J segment 4 bases; nucleotides outside the gene matches: 3. The CDR3 is made up of 13 amino acids. The CDR3 region is CASSDRGTETQYF. The CDR3 DNA is TGTGCCAGCAGCGACAGGGGGACAGAGACCCAGTACTTC.

This clonotype appeared a few times. J is TRBJ2-3 and V is TRBV19; D gene ambiguous. Trimming removed 3 bases at V and 4 bases at J, with 8 bases between. The CDR3 runs 13 residues. Germline loops: CDR1 LNHDA, CDR2 SQIVND (reference sequence). CDR3: CASSIGSPDTQYF. Written as DNA, the CDR3 is TGTGCCAGTAGTATCGGCTCGCCAGATACGCAGTATTTT.

This clonotype showed up many times. V and J are TRBV5-1 and TRBJ2-1; D not certain. Germline-derived CDR1 and CDR2 are SGHRS and YFSETQ. The germline V and J ends were trimmed by 1 base and 5 bases, with 10 bases remaining between them. The CDR3 covers 14 residues. CDR3 nucleotide sequence: TGCGCCAGCAGCTTGAGATCGGATAACAATGAGCAGTTCTTC. Its translation is CASSLRSDNNEQFF. Based on the CDR3 plus reference TRBV5-1 and TRBJ2-1, the full variable domain is KAGVTQTPRYLIKTRGQQVTLSCSPISGHRSVSWYQQTPGQGLQFLFEYFSETQRNKGNFPGRFSGRQFSNSRSEMNVSTLELGDSALYLCASSLRSDNNEQFFGPGTRLTVL.

This clonotype occurred many times. The gene calls are TRBV7-2 and TRBJ2-2; D may be TRBD1 (5 bases). The CDR3 runs to 14 residues. Per the germline V gene, CDR1 is SGHTA and CDR2 is FQGNSA. V was trimmed by 5 bases and J by 2 bases, leaving 9 bases between them. CDR3 in DNA: TGTGCCAGCAGCGCCAGGACAAACACCGGGGAGCTGTTTTTT. Translation: CASSARTNTGELFF.

This clonotype was recorded at least ten times. The J gene is TRBJ1-1, the V gene TRBV7-9, with no clear D. CDR3 size: 14 residues. V dropped 5 bases and J dropped 1 base, with 11 bases sitting between them. Germline V CDR1 and CDR2: SEHNR, FQNEAQ (reference sequence). The CDR3 loop reads CASSISDRNTEAFF. CDR3 bases: TGTGCCAGCAGCATCAGTGACCGGAACACTGAAGCTTTCTTT.

This clonotype was recorded at least ten times. The genes are TRBV29-1 and TRBJ1-1; D is possibly TRBD1 (6 bases). Trimming removed 7 bases from V and 4 bases from J, with 13 bases in between. The length of the CDR3 is 12 residues. Looked up from germline, CDR1 is SQVTM and CDR2 is ANQGSEA. The CDR3: CSARGGPTEAFF. Written as DNA, the CDR3 is TGCAGCGCTCGGGGGGGGCCCACTGAAGCTTTCTTT.

This clonotype was detected only a few times. CDR3 amino acids: CASSPRQGAVSYEQYF. The CDR3 nucleotides read TGTGCCAGCAGCCCCAGACAGGGGGCTGTTTCGTACGAGCAGTACTTC. The chain uses TRBV6-1 and TRBJ2-7; 10 bases align to TRBD1. The CDR3 runs to 16 residues. J gave up 4 bases and V 6 bases, and 12 bases lay outside the gene matches. CDR1 MNHNS and CDR2 SASEGT come from the germline V gene.

This clonotype has a handful of counts. The chain links TRBV6-2 or TRBV6-3 to TRBJ1-5; D is unresolved. The germline gives CDR1 MNHEY, CDR2 SVGEGT. The CDR3 has 13 residues. Between the trimmed V and J ends, which lost 0 bases and 6 bases, there was a span of 6 bases. The CDR3 region is CASSYSLSQPQHF. The CDR3 DNA follows: TGTGCCAGCAGTTACTCGCTAAGTCAGCCCCAGCATTTT.